Detailed here is one TCR beta chain. There is no known antigen for this receptor. No much larger clone exists at a distance of one base, and base qualities are not known. The sample is drawn from a study of T cell changes during pregnancy in multiple sclerosis (dated by TCRdb to the late 2010s). Regarding the complete study: The study examined how the T cell repertoire changed over the course of pregnancy in women with multiple sclerosis.

Based on the germline V gene (reference sequence), the CDR1 and CDR2 sequences are MNHEY and SMNVEV. The CDR3, cysteine through phenylalanine, is 18 amino acids long. Of the read, only the CDR3 DNA is kept; its 54 bases are in frame from base 1. V has 5 bases trimmed and J has 4 bases trimmed; junction bases matching no gene number 12. Library preparation used the immunoSEQ multiplex PCR assay. TCRdb provides this immuneACCESS table in a form limited to in-frame rearrangements. Some clones are lacking; in checked studies, under half of them reflect an unresolved V gene, and why the rest are absent is not known. This sample gives roughly 54,000 clones in total; 92% of them show up just once. Approximately 0.64% of the sample comes from the top ten.

This chain is built from TRBV27 and TRBJ2-6, with TRBD1 matching 9 junction bases. The specimen comprised CD4+ T cells from peripheral blood mononuclear cells, sampled after pregnancy. The origin of this receptor is a female donor with multiple sclerosis, enrolled in a pregnancy study. The CDR3 loop reads CASSIAGTGLRGANVLTF. The DNA is as follows: TGTGCCAGCAGTATAGCCGGGACAGGGTTAAGAGGGGCCAACGTCCTGACTTTC.